This entry lists 3 T cell receptor beta chains sequenced from one sample in a study of post-analysis software for immune sequencing data. General study findings and limits: Five or six TRBV segments were significantly more frequent in patients than in controls. TRBV5-6, TRBV5-1 and TRBV20-1 were among these segments.

The antigens these receptors bind are not known. The authors incorporated unique molecular identifiers into the TCR beta cDNA libraries. A single record per CDR3 protein comes from TCRdb applying MiXCR to the PCR reads. The data show 150,000 to 200,000 distinct CDR3 sequences, approximately 30% seen once. The sequencing sample was made of blood. The receptor source for this set is a girl aged 10-17 years with multiple sclerosis.

This sequence joins TRBV7-8 and TRBJ1-1, with D possibly TRBD1 on 5 matching bases. In germline, CDR1 is SGHVS, CDR2 FQNEAQ. The CDR3 runs to 12 residues. The CDR3 region is CAIRVEGTEAFF. The CDR3, as DNA: TGTGCTATCAGGGTAGAGGGAACTGAAGCTTTCTTT.

This rearrangement joins TRBV2 to TRBJ2-7; possible D gene TRBD1, 6 bases. CDR3 length equals 12 residues. V was pared by 9 bases and J by 1 base, with 10 bases between. Germline V CDR1 and CDR2: SNHLY, FYNNEI. The CDR3 nucleotides read TGTGCCAGTCAGACAGGTTCCTACGAGCAGTACTTC. Translated: CASQTGSYEQYF.

This clonotype was recorded a few times. The chain uses TRBV12-3 or TRBV12-4 and TRBJ2-3; D perhaps matches TRBD1 (6 bases). This CDR3 spans 14 amino acids. Between the trimmed V and J ends, which lost 5 bases and 0 bases, there was a span of 9 bases. As DNA, the CDR3 is TGTGCCAGCAGTCCAGACAGGAGCACAGATACGCAGTATTTT. It specifies CASSPDRSTDTQYF.